This T cell receptor (beta chain) was profiled in a study of blood T cell repertoires in COVID-19. Study in general: Sites across the United States, Italy and Spain contributed samples from acute and convalescent COVID-19. Nucleic acid was either cDNA or gDNA, and it came from T cells, B-cell-depleted T cells, or PBMCs.

Data came from immunoSEQ multiplex PCR; TCRdb stores just in-frame clones and leaves some out. The repertoire holds roughly 69,000 clones, with roughly 76% as singletons. The sequencing sample was made of peripheral blood. The TCR originated in a human donor in a cohort sampled during active COVID-19.

CDR3 sequence (DNA): TGCGCCAGCAGCCAAGATTTGAACAGACAAGAGACCCAGTACTTC. This codes for CASSQDLNRQETQYF. V usage is TRBV4-3 and J usage is TRBJ2-5; the D is unclear. CDR3 length: 15 residues. The V gene's germline CDR1 is LGHNA and CDR2 YSLEER. The V end was cut by 0 bases, the J end by 2 bases, with 10 bases between.